A selection of T cell receptor beta chains follows, all from one sample in a study of blood T cell repertoires in COVID-19. Method: immunoSEQ multiplex PCR; TCRdb's copy keeps in-frame clones and lacks some. The sample holds 200,000 to 250,000 clones; 88% are singletons and the top ten take roughly 3.7%. Sequenced material: PBMCs or T cells enriched from blood (not recorded which). The receptor set was obtained from a woman in her thirties who had been exposed to COVID-19. CDR3s include the opening cysteine and the closing phenylalanine or tryptophan.

v_gene,CDR3aa
TRBV9,CASSAGLAYNEQYF
TRBV5-4,CASSTARNTEAFF
TRBV7-9,CASSPYRRNTEAFF
TRBV28,CASSFSDSTEAFF
TRBV9,CASTVFGTTGDEQFF
TRBV4-1,CASSQISGLQETQYF
TRBV5-1,CASSSGLAGGGNNEQFF
TRBV2,CASSVGGAGRNQPQHF
TRBV18,CASSPGQGGSSPLHF
TRBV2,CASRPPGLADYNEQFF
TRBV11-2,CASSLDRRGRSSYNEQFF